The TCR beta chain under discussion was sequenced for a study of T cell changes during pregnancy in multiple sclerosis. The data were produced by immunoSEQ multiplex PCR, yet TCRdb's version contains in-frame clones alone and is incomplete. The sample shows 110,000 or so clones, approximately 94% of them seen only once. CDR1 and CDR2 (germline): LNHDA, SQIVND (reference sequence). Unmatched junction bases numbered 7, after V lost 4 bases and J lost 4 bases. CDR3 size: 15 residues. This clone was observed once. The sample in question was peripheral blood, obtained before pregnancy. The clonotype originates from a female donor with multiple sclerosis, enrolled in a pregnancy study. The gene calls are TRBV19 and TRBJ2-7, with 10 positions matching TRBD2. The CDR3 bases are TGTGCCAGTAGTAAAAGACTAGCGGGTTATTACGAGCAGTACTTC. This sequence encodes CASSKRLAGYYEQYF.